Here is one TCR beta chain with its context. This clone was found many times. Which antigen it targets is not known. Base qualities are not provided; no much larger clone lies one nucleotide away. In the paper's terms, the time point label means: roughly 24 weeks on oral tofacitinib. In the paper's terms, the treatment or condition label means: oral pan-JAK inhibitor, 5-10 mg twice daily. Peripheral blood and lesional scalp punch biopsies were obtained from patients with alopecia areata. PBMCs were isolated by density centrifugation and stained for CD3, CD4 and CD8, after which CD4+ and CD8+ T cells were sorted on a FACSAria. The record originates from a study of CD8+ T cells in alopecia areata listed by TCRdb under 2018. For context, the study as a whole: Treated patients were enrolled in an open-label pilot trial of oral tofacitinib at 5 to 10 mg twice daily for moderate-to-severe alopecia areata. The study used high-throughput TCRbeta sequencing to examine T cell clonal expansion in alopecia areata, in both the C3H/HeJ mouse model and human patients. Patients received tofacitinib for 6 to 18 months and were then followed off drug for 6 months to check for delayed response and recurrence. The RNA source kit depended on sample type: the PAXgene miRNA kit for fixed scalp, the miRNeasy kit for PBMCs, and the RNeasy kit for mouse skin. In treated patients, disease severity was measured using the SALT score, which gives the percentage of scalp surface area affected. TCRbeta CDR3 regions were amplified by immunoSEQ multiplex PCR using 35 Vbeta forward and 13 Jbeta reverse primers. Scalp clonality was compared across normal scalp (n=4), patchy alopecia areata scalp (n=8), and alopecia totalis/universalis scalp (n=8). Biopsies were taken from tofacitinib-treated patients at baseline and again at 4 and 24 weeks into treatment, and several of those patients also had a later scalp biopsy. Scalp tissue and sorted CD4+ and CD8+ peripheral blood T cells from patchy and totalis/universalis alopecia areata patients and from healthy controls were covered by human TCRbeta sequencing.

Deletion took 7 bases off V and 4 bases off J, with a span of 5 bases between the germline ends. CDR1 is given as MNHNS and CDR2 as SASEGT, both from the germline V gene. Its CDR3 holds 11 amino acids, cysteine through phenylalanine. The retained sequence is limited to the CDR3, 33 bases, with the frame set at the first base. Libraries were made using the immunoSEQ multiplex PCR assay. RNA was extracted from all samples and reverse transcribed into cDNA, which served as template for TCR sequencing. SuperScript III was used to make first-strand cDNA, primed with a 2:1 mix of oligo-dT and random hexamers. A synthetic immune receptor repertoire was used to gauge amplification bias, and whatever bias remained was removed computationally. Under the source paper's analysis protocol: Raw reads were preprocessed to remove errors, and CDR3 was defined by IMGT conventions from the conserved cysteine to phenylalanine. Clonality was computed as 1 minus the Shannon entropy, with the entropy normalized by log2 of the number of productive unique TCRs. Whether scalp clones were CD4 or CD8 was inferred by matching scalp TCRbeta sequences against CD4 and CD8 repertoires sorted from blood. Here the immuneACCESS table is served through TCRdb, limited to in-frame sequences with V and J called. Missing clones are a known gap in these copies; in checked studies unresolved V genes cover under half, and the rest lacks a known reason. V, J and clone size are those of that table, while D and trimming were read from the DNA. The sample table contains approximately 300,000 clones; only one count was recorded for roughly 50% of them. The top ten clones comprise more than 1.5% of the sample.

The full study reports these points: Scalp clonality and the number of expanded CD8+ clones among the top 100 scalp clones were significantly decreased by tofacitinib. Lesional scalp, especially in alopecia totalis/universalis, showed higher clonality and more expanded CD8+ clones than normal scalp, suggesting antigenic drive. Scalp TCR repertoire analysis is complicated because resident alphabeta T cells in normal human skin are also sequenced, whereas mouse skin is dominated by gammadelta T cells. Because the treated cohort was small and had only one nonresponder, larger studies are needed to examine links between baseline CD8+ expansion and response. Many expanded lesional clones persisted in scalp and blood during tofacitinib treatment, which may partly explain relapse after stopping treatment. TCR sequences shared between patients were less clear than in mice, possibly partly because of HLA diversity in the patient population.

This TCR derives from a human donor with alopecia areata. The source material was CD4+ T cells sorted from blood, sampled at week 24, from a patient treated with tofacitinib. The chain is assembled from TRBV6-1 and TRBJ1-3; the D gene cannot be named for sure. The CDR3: CASMTGNTIYF. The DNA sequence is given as TGTGCCAGCATGACGGGAAACACCATATATTTT.